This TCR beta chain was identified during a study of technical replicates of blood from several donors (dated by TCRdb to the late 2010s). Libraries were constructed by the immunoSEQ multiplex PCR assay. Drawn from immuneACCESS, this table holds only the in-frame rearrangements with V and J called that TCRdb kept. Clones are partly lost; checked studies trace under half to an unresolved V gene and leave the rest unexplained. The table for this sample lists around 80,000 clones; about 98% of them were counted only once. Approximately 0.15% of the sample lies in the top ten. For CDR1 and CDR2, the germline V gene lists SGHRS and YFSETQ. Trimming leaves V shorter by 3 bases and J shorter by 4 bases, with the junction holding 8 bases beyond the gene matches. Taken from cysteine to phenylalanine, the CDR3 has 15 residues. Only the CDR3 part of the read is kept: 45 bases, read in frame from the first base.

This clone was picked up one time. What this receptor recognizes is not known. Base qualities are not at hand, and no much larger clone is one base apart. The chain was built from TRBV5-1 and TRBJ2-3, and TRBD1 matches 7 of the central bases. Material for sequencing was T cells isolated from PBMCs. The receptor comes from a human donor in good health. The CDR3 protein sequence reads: CASSSPRQGADTQYF. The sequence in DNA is TGCGCCAGCAGCTCCCCTAGACAGGGAGCAGATACGCAGTATTTT. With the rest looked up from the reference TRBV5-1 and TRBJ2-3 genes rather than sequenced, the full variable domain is KAGVTQTPRYLIKTRGQQVTLSCSPISGHRSVSWYQQTPGQGLQFLFEYFSETQRNKGNFPGRFSGRQFSNSRSEMNVSTLELGDSALYLCASSSPRQGADTQYFGPGTRLTVL.